What follows is one T cell receptor (beta chain) and its context. What it binds is not known. This specimen comes from a study of radiation and T cells in renal cell carcinoma. Using immunoSEQ multiplex PCR, the repertoire was profiled, and TCRdb retains in-frame clones only, with some absent. The sample has fewer than 80,000 clones, over 65% seen once. The study, taken as a whole, reports: Baseline intratumoral clonotype presence is unknown without pretreatment biopsies. Top tumor clonotypes rose in blood 2 weeks post-radiation, then contracted.

There are 12 residues in the CDR3. CDR1 and CDR2 (germline): GTSNPN, SVGIG (reference sequence). The ends were cut back, 4 bases at V and 0 bases at J, with 4 bases in the middle. The time point was: blood 4 weeks post-SBRT, at nephrectomy. Treatment here: 15 Gy SBRT to primary tumor, nephrectomy 4 weeks later. Nephrectomy followed 15 Gy stereotactic body radiation by 4 weeks. The patient's renal cell carcinoma had clear cell pathology. The chain links TRBV30 to TRBJ1-3; D is undetermined. This TCR came from a woman aged 55-70 years with renal cell carcinoma. The sequenced sample was blood, obtained from a patient whose treatment included radiotherapy and nephrectomy. The CDR3 bases are TGTGCCTGGACAAGCTCTGGAAACACCATATATTTT. This translates into CAWTSSGNTIYF.